The TCR beta chain under discussion was sequenced for a study of T cells in Graves' hyperthyroidism and ophthalmopathy. The J segment lost 0 bases and the V segment lost 4 bases, leaving 6 bases of the junction unmatched. Germline CDR1 is SGHRS and CDR2 is YFSETQ. The CDR3 is made up of 16 amino acids. The study, taken as a whole, reports: Ophthalmopathy got predicted by the model a median about 6.7 months before its onset.

Comment on this clonotype: The antigen remains undetermined.

What was amplified from RNA transcripts were TCR beta CDR3 regions. First-round RT-PCR targeting the TCR CDR3 was performed with the HTBI primer set. A single record per CDR3 protein comes from TCRdb applying MiXCR to the multiplex PCR reads. This sample carries hundreds of thousands of distinct CDR3 sequences, about 14% of them seen once, and the ten largest clones take around 24%. This sequence originates from a woman in her 30s with Graves' hyperthyroidism. The sample was blood. The chain links TRBV5-1 to TRBJ2-3, with 9 nucleotides matching TRBD2. The CDR3 region has the DNA TGCGCCAGCAGCCCCGGGCTAGCGGGAAGCACAGATACGCAGTATTTT. Protein sequence: CASSPGLAGSTDTQYF. The full variable domain, rest sourced from reference TRBV5-1 and TRBJ2-3, is KAGVTQTPRYLIKTRGQQVTLSCSPISGHRSVSWYQQTPGQGLQFLFEYFSETQRNKGNFPGRFSGRQFSNSRSEMNVSTLELGDSALYLCASSPGLAGSTDTQYFGPGTRLTVL.